This note documents a single T cell receptor (beta chain) sequence. This CDR3 is built from 14 residues. With 0 bases removed from V and 9 bases from J, the gap between germline ends came to 15 bases. The V gene's germline CDR1 is SGDLS and CDR2 YYNGEE. This record belongs to a study of blood T cell repertoires in COVID-19. Study summary: COVID-19 samples, acute and convalescent, were from the United States, Italy and Spain. PBMCs, B-cell-depleted T cells, or T cells were the source of the cDNA or gDNA that made up the material.

Authors' data handling: From reference gene primer amplification, estimates of nucleated cell counts were derived. TCRdb keeps only in-frame clones here, not all; method: immunoSEQ multiplex PCR. V and J calls and clone size are copied from that table; D and trimming were computed from the DNA. Of approximately 130,000 clones in the sample, around 78% were seen once. The sample consisted of peripheral blood. The receptor comes from a human donor in a cohort sampled during active COVID-19. The chain couples TRBV9 to TRBJ1-1; D ambiguous. The CDR3 reads CASSVGSEGSQAFF. Here the CDR3 DNA reads TGTGCCAGCAGCGTAGGCTCCGAGGGTAGTCAAGCTTTCTTT.